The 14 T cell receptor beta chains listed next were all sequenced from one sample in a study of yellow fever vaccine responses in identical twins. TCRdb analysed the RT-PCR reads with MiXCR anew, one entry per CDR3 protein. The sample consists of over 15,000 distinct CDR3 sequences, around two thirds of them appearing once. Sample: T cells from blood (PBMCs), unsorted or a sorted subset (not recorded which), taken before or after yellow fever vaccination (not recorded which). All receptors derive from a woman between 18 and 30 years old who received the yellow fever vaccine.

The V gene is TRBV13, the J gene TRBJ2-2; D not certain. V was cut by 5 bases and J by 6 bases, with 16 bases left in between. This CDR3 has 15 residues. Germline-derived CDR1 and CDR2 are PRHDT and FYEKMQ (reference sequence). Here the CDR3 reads CASSPTARKAGELFF. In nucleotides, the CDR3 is TGTGCCAGCAGCCCTACGGCGCGGAAAGCCGGGGAGCTGTTTTTT. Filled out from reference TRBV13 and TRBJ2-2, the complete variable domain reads AAGVIQSPRHLIKEKRETATLKCYPIPRHDTVYWYQQGPGQDPQFLISFYEKMQSDKGSIPDRFSAQQFSDYHSELNMSSLELGDSALYFCASSPTARKAGELFFGEGSRLTVL.

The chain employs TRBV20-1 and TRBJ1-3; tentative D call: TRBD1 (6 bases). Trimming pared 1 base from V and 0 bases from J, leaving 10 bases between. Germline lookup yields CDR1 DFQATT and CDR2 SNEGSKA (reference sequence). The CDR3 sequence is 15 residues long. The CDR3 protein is CSARVDSYSGNTIYF. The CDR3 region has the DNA TGCAGTGCTAGAGTGGACAGCTACTCTGGAAACACCATATATTTT.

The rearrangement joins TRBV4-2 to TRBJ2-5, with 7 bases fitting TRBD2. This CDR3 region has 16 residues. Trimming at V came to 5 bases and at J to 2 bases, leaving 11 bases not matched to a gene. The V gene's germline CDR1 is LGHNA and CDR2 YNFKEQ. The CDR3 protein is CASSALNGRKQETQYF. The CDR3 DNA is TGTGCCAGCAGCGCTCTTAACGGGAGGAAACAAGAGACCCAGTACTTC.

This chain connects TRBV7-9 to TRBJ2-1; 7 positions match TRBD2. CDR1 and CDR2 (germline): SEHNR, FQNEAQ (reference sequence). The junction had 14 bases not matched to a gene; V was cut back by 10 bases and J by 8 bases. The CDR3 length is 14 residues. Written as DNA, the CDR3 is TGTGCCACTATAAGCGGGGACTCAGGCTATGAGCAGTTCTTC. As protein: CATISGDSGYEQFF.

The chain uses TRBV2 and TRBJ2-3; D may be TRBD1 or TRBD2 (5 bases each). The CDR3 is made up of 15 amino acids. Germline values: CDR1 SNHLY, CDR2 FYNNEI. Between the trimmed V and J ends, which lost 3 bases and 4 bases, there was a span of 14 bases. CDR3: CASSEGPRVPDTQYF. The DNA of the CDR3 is TGTGCCAGCAGTGAGGGACCCCGGGTCCCAGATACGCAGTATTTT.

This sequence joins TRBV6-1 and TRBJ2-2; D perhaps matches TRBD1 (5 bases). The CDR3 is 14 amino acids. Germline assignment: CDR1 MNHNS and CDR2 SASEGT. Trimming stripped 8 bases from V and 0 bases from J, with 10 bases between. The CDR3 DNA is TGTGCCAGCCCAGGGCCCACGAACACCGGGGAGCTGTTTTTT. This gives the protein CASPGPTNTGELFF.

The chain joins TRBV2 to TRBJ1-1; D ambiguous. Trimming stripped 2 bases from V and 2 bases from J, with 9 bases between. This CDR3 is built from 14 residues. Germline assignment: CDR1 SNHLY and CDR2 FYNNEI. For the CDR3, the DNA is TGTGCCAGCAGTGAATTTACAGACAACACTGAAGCTTTCTTT. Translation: CASSEFTDNTEAFF.

This CDR3 is CASSLPNYEQYF. CDR3 sequence (DNA): TGTGCCAGCAGTTTACCCAACTACGAGCAGTACTTC. The chain couples TRBV28 to TRBJ2-7; D remains ambiguous. There are 12 residues in the CDR3. Deletions cut 2 bases from V and 3 bases from J, with 5 bases between. The germline V gene has CDR1 MDHEN and CDR2 SYDVKM.

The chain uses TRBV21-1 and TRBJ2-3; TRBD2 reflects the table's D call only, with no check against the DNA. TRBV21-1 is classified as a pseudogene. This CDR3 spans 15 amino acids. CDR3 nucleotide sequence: TGTGCCAGCAGCAAAGCGGGCAGGGAGGTAGATACGCAGTATTTT. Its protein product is CASSKAGREVDTQYF.

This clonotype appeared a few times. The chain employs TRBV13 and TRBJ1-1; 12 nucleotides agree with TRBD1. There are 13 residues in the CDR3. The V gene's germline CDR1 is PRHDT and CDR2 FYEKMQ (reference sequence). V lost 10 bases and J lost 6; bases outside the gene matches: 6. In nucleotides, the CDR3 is TGTGCCACCACGGGACAGGGGGCTTCTGAAGCTTTCTTT. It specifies CATTGQGASEAFF.

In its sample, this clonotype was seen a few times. The DNA for the CDR3 is TGCAGCGTCCTTTCTAGCGGAAATGAGCAGTTCTTC. Its protein is CSVLSSGNEQFF. The chain has TRBV29-1 and TRBJ2-1; 7 nucleotides line up with TRBD2. The length of the CDR3 is 12 residues. CDR1 and CDR2 from the germline V gene are SQVTM and ANQGSEA. The trim removed 6 bases at V and 7 bases at J, leaving 6 bases unmatched.

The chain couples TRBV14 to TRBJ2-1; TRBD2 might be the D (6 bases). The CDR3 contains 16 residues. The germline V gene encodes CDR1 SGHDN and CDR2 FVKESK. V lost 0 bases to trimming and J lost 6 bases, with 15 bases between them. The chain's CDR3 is CASSQEEGGVGNEQFF. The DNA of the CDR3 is TGTGCCAGCAGCCAAGAGGAGGGCGGGGTTGGCAATGAGCAGTTCTTC.

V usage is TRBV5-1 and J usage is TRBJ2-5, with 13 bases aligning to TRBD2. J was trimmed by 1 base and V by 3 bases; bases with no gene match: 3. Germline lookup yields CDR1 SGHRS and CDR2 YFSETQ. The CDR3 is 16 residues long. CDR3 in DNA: TGCGCCAGCAGCTCCGGGACTAGCGGGGCCCAAGAGACCCAGTACTTC. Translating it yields CASSSGTSGAQETQYF.

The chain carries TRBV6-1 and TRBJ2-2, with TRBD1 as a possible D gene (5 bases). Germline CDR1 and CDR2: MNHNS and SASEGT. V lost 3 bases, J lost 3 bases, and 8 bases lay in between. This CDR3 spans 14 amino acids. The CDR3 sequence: CASSDRGDTGELFF. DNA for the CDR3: TGTGCCAGCAGTGATAGGGGTGACACCGGGGAGCTGTTTTTT.